The entry that follows covers one T cell receptor beta chain sequence. The sample originates from a study of cytomegalovirus exposure and HLA in healthy donors. The primer mix had 60 Vbeta and 13 Jbeta primers. The table came from immunoSEQ multiplex PCR; TCRdb's copy has only in-frame clones and leaves some out. The sample contains approximately 190,000 clones, 10% to 15% of which appear only once. This TCR was recovered from a man aged 45-65 years in good health and CMV-seropositive. Material for sequencing was PBMCs.

In DNA form, the CDR3 reads TGTGCCAGCAGCTTACGAGGGGGAGCCCCTAATGAAAAACTGTTTTTT. This codes for CASSLRGGAPNEKLFF. The chain links TRBV7-8 to TRBJ1-4; the D gene is possibly TRBD1 (6 bases). The V end lost 2 bases, the J end lost 3 bases, and 13 bases lay between the germline ends. The CDR3 is 16 amino acids. The germline V gene has CDR1 SGHVS and CDR2 FQNEAQ.